The 20 T cell receptor beta chains below were found in one sample sequenced in a study of blood T cell repertoires in COVID-19. Sequencing used immunoSEQ multiplex PCR; TCRdb keeps in-frame clones, though not all of them. This table has about 280,000 clones, approximately 85% appearing once. Sequenced material: peripheral blood. The receptors here all came from a man over 45 with active or convalescent COVID-19.

V and J are TRBV2 and TRBJ1-5; no clear D. CDR1 and CDR2 (germline): SNHLY, FYNNEI. The CDR3 has 15 residues. The V and J ends lost 6 bases and 6 bases respectively, with 18 bases between them. The CDR3 protein is CASSPNPFTGQPQHF. CDR3 coding DNA: TGTGCCAGCAGCCCTAATCCCTTCACGGGTCAGCCCCAGCATTTT.

The chain employs TRBV7-2 and TRBJ1-3; D uncertain. Germline loops: CDR1 SGHTA, CDR2 FQGNSA. The CDR3 spans 15 residues. The germline V and J ends were trimmed by 5 bases and 6 bases, with 17 bases remaining between them. CDR3 nucleotides: TGTGCCAGCAGCCCGGCGATCGGGGTTGAAAACACCATATATTTT. Translating gives CASSPAIGVENTIYF.

The chain is built from TRBV5-5 and TRBJ1-4; 9 bases align to TRBD1. Per the germline V gene, CDR1 is SGHKS and CDR2 is YYEKEE (reference sequence). The junction had 6 bases not matched to a gene; V was cut back by 4 bases and J by 8 bases. CDR3 length equals 14 residues. The CDR3 nucleotides read TGTGCCAGCAGCCCCGGGACAGGGCGGGAAAAACTGTTTTTT. It codes for CASSPGTGREKLFF.

V gene TRBV18 combines with J gene TRBJ1-1; 8 positions match TRBD1. The CDR3 is made up of 16 amino acids. The germline V gene has CDR1 KGHSH and CDR2 LQKENI. V lost 1 base, J lost 4 bases, and 8 bases stayed unmatched. DNA of the CDR3: TGTGCCAGCTCACCACTTGGGACAGGTGGTGGCACTGAAGCTTTCTTT. Protein: CASSPLGTGGGTEAFF.

This clone occurred once. The chain links TRBV11-2 to TRBJ2-1; 7 nucleotides align to TRBD2. The J segment lost 9 bases and the V segment lost 3 bases, leaving 17 bases of the junction unmatched. Germline CDR1 and CDR2: SGHAT and FQNNGV. CDR3 size: 17 residues. CDR3 region: CASSLFTGGGSGVEQFF. CDR3 nucleotides: TGTGCCAGCAGCTTGTTTACTGGTGGCGGGAGCGGAGTTGAGCAGTTCTTC. The complete variable domain, with remaining parts taken from reference TRBV11-2 and TRBJ2-1, reads EAGVAQSPRYKIIEKRQSVAFWCNPISGHATLYWYQQILGQGPKLLIQFQNNGVVDDSQLPKDRFSAERLKGVDSTLKIQPAKLEDSAVYLCASSLFTGGGSGVEQFFGPGTRLTVL.

The V gene is TRBV7-9, the J gene TRBJ2-3, with D possibly being TRBD2 (7 bases). This CDR3 spans 15 amino acids. Per the germline V gene, CDR1 is SEHNR and CDR2 is FQNEAQ (reference sequence). Trimming left V 4 bases short and J 4 bases short, with 15 bases between. The CDR3 DNA follows: TGTGCCAGCAGCTCCGTCAGGGGAGGGGCAGATACGCAGTATTTT. Its protein product is CASSSVRGGADTQYF.

The rearrangement uses TRBV5-1 and TRBJ2-5; a possible D gene is TRBD1 (5 bases). CDR3 length: 13 amino acids. Germline V gene sequence: CDR1 SGHRS, CDR2 YFSETQ. V lost 0 bases, J lost 4 bases, and 7 bases lay in between. CDR3 in amino acids: CASSLGQRETQYF. For the CDR3, the DNA is TGCGCCAGCAGCTTGGGACAGAGAGAGACCCAGTACTTC.

This chain joins TRBV19 and TRBJ1-5; 9 bases align to TRBD1. Germline loops: CDR1 LNHDA, CDR2 SQIVND (reference sequence). The CDR3 loop spans 15 amino acids. V lost 1 base, J lost 4 bases, and 2 bases stayed unmatched. CDR3 sequence: CASSIGGTGNQPQHF. CDR3 DNA sequence: TGTGCCAGTAGTATAGGAGGGACAGGGAATCAGCCCCAGCATTTT.

The chain employs TRBV19 and TRBJ1-1; TRBD1 might be the D (6 bases). The CDR3 runs 14 residues. The V gene's germline CDR1 is LNHDA and CDR2 SQIVND (reference sequence). V lost 3 bases and J lost 0, with 8 bases in between. CDR3 residues: CASSMDSLNTEAFF. Written as DNA, the CDR3 is TGTGCCAGTAGTATGGACAGCTTGAACACTGAAGCTTTCTTT.

The rearrangement links TRBV2 to TRBJ2-1; D not resolved. The CDR3 contains 14 residues. CDR1 and CDR2 from the germline V gene are SNHLY and FYNNEI. Trimming shortened V by 2 bases and J by 9 bases, and 14 bases separated the two germline ends. The CDR3 nucleotides are TGTGCCAGCAGTGAACGGCGGCACGGCAGTGAGCAGTTCTTC. It specifies CASSERRHGSEQFF.

V usage is TRBV18 and J usage is TRBJ1-3; D may be TRBD1 (6 bases). The germline V and J ends were trimmed by 4 bases and 2 bases, with 12 bases remaining between them. From germline, CDR1 is KGHSH and CDR2 LQKENI. The CDR3 is 15 amino acids. In nucleotides, the CDR3 is TGTGCCAGCTCACAGCTGGGGGGGCCTGGAAACACCATATATTTT. It specifies CASSQLGGPGNTIYF.

This sequence joins TRBV27 and TRBJ2-3, with 10 nucleotides matching TRBD2. Per germline, CDR1 MNHEY and CDR2 SMNVEV (reference sequence). Germline trimming cut 9 bases from V and 0 bases from J; bases unmatched to any gene: 3. The CDR3 runs to 14 residues. The CDR3 spells CASSGLASTDTQYF. DNA for the CDR3: TGTGCCAGTTCGGGACTAGCGAGCACAGATACGCAGTATTTT.

The chain carries TRBV2 and TRBJ1-2; D is unresolved. Germline assignment: CDR1 SNHLY and CDR2 FYNNEI. V lost 4 bases and J lost 7, with 10 bases in between. CDR3 length equals 12 residues. This CDR3 is CASSGEGPGYTF. The CDR3 DNA sequence: TGTGCCAGCAGTGGTGAGGGTCCTGGCTACACCTTC.

The chain recombines TRBV4-1 with TRBJ1-5; D unclear. Deletions cut 0 bases from V and 3 bases from J, with 12 bases between. There are 16 residues in the CDR3. Germline values: CDR1 MGHRA, CDR2 YSYEKL. CDR3 DNA: TGCGCCAGCAGCCAAGATGGCACTACCTCCAATCAGCCCCAGCATTTT. Its translation is CASSQDGTTSNQPQHF.

The J gene is TRBJ2-1, the V gene TRBV6-5; 10 bases align to TRBD2. The trim removed 4 bases at V and 8 bases at J, leaving 11 bases unmatched. This CDR3 region has 16 residues. Germline V gene data show CDR1 as MNHEY and CDR2 as SVGAGI. The CDR3 DNA reads as TGTGCCAGCAGTTCCCATCCCGGGACTAGCGCTGATGAGCAGTTCTTC. Translation: CASSSHPGTSADEQFF.

The chain combines TRBV4-2 with TRBJ2-7; possibly TRBD2 for D (6 bases). The germline CDR1 and CDR2 sequences are LGHNA and YNFKEQ. V shed 0 bases and J shed 1 base, with 7 bases lying between them. The CDR3 is 14 residues long. The DNA for the CDR3 is TGTGCCAGCAGCCAAGATGGGGGGTCCTACGAGCAGTACTTC. Residues: CASSQDGGSYEQYF.

In the case of this clone: Germline and junction disagree at one end, which may indicate a read error. The genes are TRBV7-9 and TRBJ1-5; D is unresolved. CDR1 SEHNR and CDR2 FQNEAQ come from the germline V gene (reference sequence). The CDR3 runs 14 residues. The DNA of the CDR3 is TGTGCCAGCAGCCTAGCCGGGGGCAATCAGCCCCAGCATTTT. It translates to CASSLAGGNQPQHF. Based on the CDR3 plus reference TRBV7-9 and TRBJ1-5, the full variable domain is DTGVSQNPRHKITKRGQNVTFRCDPISEHNRLYWYRQTLGQGPEFLTYFQNEAQLEKSRLLSDRFSAERPKGSFSTLEIQRTEQGDSAMYLCASSLAGGNQPQHFGDGTRLSIL.

The rearrangement uses TRBV2 and TRBJ2-7, with 9 bases identical to TRBD2. V shed 3 bases and J 2 bases; nucleotides not matched to a gene: 5. Germline lookup yields CDR1 SNHLY and CDR2 FYNNEI. The CDR3 covers 15 residues. The CDR3: CASSDRLAGTYEQYF. The CDR3, as DNA: TGTGCCAGCAGTGATCGGCTAGCGGGAACCTACGAGCAGTACTTC.

This clone has a handful of counts. The chain uses TRBV6-5 and TRBJ1-2, with a tentative D call TRBD1 (6 bases). The CDR3 loop spans 15 amino acids. CDR1 MNHEY and CDR2 SVGAGI come from the germline V gene. V was shortened by 5 bases and J by 4 bases, with 17 bases between the two germline ends. In nucleotides, the CDR3 is TGTGCCAGCAGTCCGCAAGCAGGGGTTGGCTATGGCTACACCTTC. It is translated as CASSPQAGVGYGYTF.

The rearrangement uses TRBV28 and TRBJ1-6; the match to TRBD1 covers 7 bases. The CDR3 consists of 18 residues. V shed 5 bases and J 0 bases; nucleotides not matched to a gene: 10. Germline loops: CDR1 MDHEN, CDR2 SYDVKM. CDR3 loop: CASSGSGQSSSYNSPLHF. CDR3 bases: TGTGCCAGCAGTGGATCGGGACAGTCGAGCTCCTATAATTCACCCCTCCACTTT.